The 12 T cell receptor beta chains in this list originate from one sample, sequenced in a study of blood T cell repertoires in COVID-19. The data were produced by immunoSEQ multiplex PCR, yet TCRdb's version contains in-frame clones alone and is incomplete. The sample consists of 200,000 to 300,000 clones, about 89% of them appearing once. Sequenced: peripheral blood. All receptors come from a woman aged 45-65 years with acute or convalescent COVID-19.

The table lists this clone with a few counts. This rearrangement joins TRBV14 to TRBJ1-1; unclear D gene. V dropped 1 base and J dropped 0 bases, with 9 bases sitting between them. This CDR3 region has 15 residues. From germline, CDR1 is SGHDN and CDR2 FVKESK. The chain's CDR3 is CASSQVPGVNTEAFF. The CDR3 nucleotides read TGTGCCAGCAGCCAAGTCCCAGGTGTGAACACTGAAGCTTTCTTT.

The genes are TRBV7-9 and TRBJ2-7; 12 positions match TRBD2. The CDR3 consists of 16 residues. V lost 1 base and J lost 4; bases outside the gene matches: 5. CDR1 is SEHNR, CDR2 FQNEAQ, per germline (reference sequence). The CDR3 nucleotides are TGTGCCAGCAGCTTAGGACTAGCGGGAGCCCCGTACGAGCAGTACTTC. It encodes CASSLGLAGAPYEQYF.

The chain has TRBV5-1 and TRBJ1-3, with 9 nucleotides matching TRBD1. This CDR3 is 16 amino acids long. Germline loops: CDR1 SGHRS, CDR2 YFSETQ. With 0 bases clipped from V and 4 bases from J, the junction kept 5 bases outside the gene matches. CDR3 bases: TGCGCCAGCAGCTTGGTAGGACAGGGGTACGGAAACACCATATATTTT. Its protein product is CASSLVGQGYGNTIYF.

This rearrangement joins TRBV15 to TRBJ2-3; TRBD1 matches at 12 bases. This CDR3 comprises 20 residues. Germline V gives CDR1 LNHNV, CDR2 YYDKDF (reference sequence). V lost 2 bases to trimming and J lost 4 bases; unmatched junction nucleotides: 16. The CDR3 DNA follows: TGTGCCACCAGCAGACTTGGTCCGGGACAGGGGGCCGGGAGTTCAGATACGCAGTATTTT. Protein product: CATSRLGPGQGAGSSDTQYF. Supplemented by reference TRBV15 and TRBJ2-3, the full variable domain reads DAMVIQNPRYQVTQFGKPVTLSCSQTLNHNVMYWYQQKSSQAPKLLFHYYDKDFNNEADTPDNFQSRRPNTSFCFLDIRSPGLGDTAMYLCATSRLGPGQGAGSSDTQYFGPGTRLTVL.

The rearrangement uses TRBV18 and TRBJ1-6; 9 bases match TRBD1. This CDR3 has 15 residues. V trimming: 5 bases; J trimming: 3 bases; junction bases outside the gene matches: 2. Germline assignment: CDR1 KGHSH and CDR2 LQKENI. CDR3 loop: CASSLDRGYNSPLHF. In DNA form, the CDR3 reads TGTGCCAGCTCATTGGACAGGGGCTATAATTCACCCCTCCACTTT.

This chain links TRBV6-5 with TRBJ2-7; 7 positions agree with TRBD1. V lost 4 bases to trimming and J lost 7 bases; unmatched junction nucleotides: 13. The CDR3 runs 15 residues. The germline V gene has CDR1 MNHEY and CDR2 SVGAGI. CDR3 DNA sequence: TGTGCCAGCAGTTTGCGGACAGGTCATACTACGGAGCAGTACTTC. Its translation is CASSLRTGHTTEQYF.

The V gene is TRBV24-1, the J gene TRBJ2-3, with TRBD2 as a possible D gene (6 bases). The germline V gene has CDR1 KGHDR and CDR2 SFDVKD. The CDR3 covers 16 residues. The V end lost 4 bases, the J end lost 3 bases, and 16 bases lay between the germline ends. The CDR3 region is CATSDLLRDGTDTQYF. Written as DNA, the CDR3 is TGTGCCACCAGTGACCTTTTGCGGGATGGGACAGATACGCAGTATTTT.

CDR3 sequence: CASSKEQGQDRSPLHF. In nucleotides, the CDR3 is TGTGCCAGCAGCAAAGAACAGGGACAGGATCGCTCACCCCTCCACTTT. The chain is built from TRBV21-1 and TRBJ1-6; the listed D gene, TRBD1, was not tested against the DNA. TRBV21-1 represents a pseudogene. This CDR3 spans 16 amino acids.

The V and J genes are TRBV28 and TRBJ2-1; the match to TRBD2 covers 7 bases. Trimming at V came to 6 bases and at J to 8 bases, leaving 7 bases not matched to a gene. The CDR3 consists of 13 residues. Germline CDR1 and CDR2: MDHEN and SYDVKM. The CDR3 reads CASRGGSGDEQFF. The CDR3 bases are TGTGCCAGCAGGGGGGGGAGCGGCGATGAGCAGTTCTTC.

The chain joins TRBV11-3 to TRBJ2-5; TRBD2 agrees at 11 bases. This CDR3 is built from 17 residues. Losses at the gene ends were 4 bases for V and 2 bases for J; bases not matched to a gene: 9. The V gene's germline CDR1 is SGHNT and CDR2 YENEEA. The CDR3 reads CASSSTSGRLIQETQYF. Here the CDR3 DNA reads TGTGCCAGCAGCTCTACTAGCGGGAGACTGATACAAGAGACCCAGTACTTC. Using reference TRBV11-3 and TRBJ2-5 for the parts outside the CDR3, the full variable domain is EAGVVQSPRYKIIEKKQPVAFWCNPISGHNTLYWYLQNLGQGPELLIRYENEEAVDDSQLPKDRFSAERLKGVDSTLKIQPAELGDSAVYLCASSSTSGRLIQETQYFGPGTRLLVL.

The chain joins TRBV2 to TRBJ1-2, with D tentatively TRBD1 (5 bases). Germline lookup yields CDR1 SNHLY and CDR2 FYNNEI. The CDR3 runs to 14 residues. V was cut by 1 base and J by 4 bases, with 10 bases left in between. CDR3: CASSEGRDPYGYTF. As DNA, the CDR3 is TGTGCCAGCAGTGAAGGCAGGGATCCCTATGGCTACACCTTC.

V is TRBV2 and J is TRBJ1-1; 7 nucleotides agree with TRBD1. Germline assignment: CDR1 SNHLY and CDR2 FYNNEI. The CDR3 runs to 12 residues. The V and J ends lost 8 bases and 7 bases, in that order; junction bases with no gene match: 7. In DNA form, the CDR3 reads TGTGCCAGCTCAAGGACAGGCGGTGAAGCTTTCTTT. Amino acids: CASSRTGGEAFF.